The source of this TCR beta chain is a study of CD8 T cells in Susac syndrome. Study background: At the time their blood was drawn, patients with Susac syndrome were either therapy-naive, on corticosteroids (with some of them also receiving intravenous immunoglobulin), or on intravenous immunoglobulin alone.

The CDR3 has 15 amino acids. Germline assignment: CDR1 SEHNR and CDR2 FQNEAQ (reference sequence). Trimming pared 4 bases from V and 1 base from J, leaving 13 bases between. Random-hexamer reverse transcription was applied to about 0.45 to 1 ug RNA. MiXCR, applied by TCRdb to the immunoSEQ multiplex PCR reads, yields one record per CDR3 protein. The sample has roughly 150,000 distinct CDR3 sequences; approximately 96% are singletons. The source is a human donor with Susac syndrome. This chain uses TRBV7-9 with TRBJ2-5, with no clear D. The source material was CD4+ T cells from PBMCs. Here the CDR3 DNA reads TGTGCCAGCAGCTCCTGGTTGGACGGCCAAGAGACCCAGTACTTC. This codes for CASSSWLDGQETQYF.